These T cell receptor beta chains were read from a single sample in a study of graft-versus-host responses after intestinal transplantation. Only in-frame clones appear in the TCRdb table, and some are missing; sequencing was by immunoSEQ multiplex PCR. The table includes roughly 15,000 clones, around 40% detected once. The sequencing used alloreactive CD4+ T cells from a mixed lymphocyte reaction culture, collected before intestinal transplant. Source of these receptors: a human patient who received an intestinal transplant. Both conserved end residues are part of each CDR3. D genes are given only for firm matches. Clone size is given for some rows only: seen once, a few or many times, or a class if the clone is expanded.

TRBJ2-3 | few | NA | TRBV7-9 | CASSLAVAGADTQYF | TGTGCCAGCAGCTTAGCGGTGGCAGGTGCAGATACGCAGTATTTT
TRBJ2-2 | NA | TRBD1 | TRBV18 | CASSPGTAAGELFF | TGTGCCAGCTCACCAGGGACAGCCGCCGGGGAGCTGTTTTTT
TRBJ2-7 | once | NA | TRBV21-1 | CASSKEDREGDEQYF | TGTGCCAGCAGCAAAGAGGACAGGGAAGGGGACGAGCAGTACTTC
TRBJ1-1 | NA | NA | TRBV13 | CASKYRPQGAFF | TGTGCCAGCAAGTACCGCCCGCAGGGAGCTTTCTTT
TRBJ2-1 | few | TRBD1 | TRBV9 | CASSAPGQAQINEQFF | TGTGCCAGCAGCGCCCCGGGACAGGCCCAAATCAATGAGCAGTTCTTC
TRBJ1-1 | medium-sized | NA | TRBV19 | CASSIRAGSGNTEAFF | TGTGCCAGTAGTATACGTGCAGGGTCGGGGAACACTGAAGCTTTCTTT
TRBJ1-5 | NA | TRBD1 | TRBV7-9 | CASSLYRRTGDNQPQHF | TGTGCCAGCAGCTTATATCGCCGGACAGGGGATAATCAGCCCCAGCATTTT
TRBJ1-5 | NA | TRBD1 | TRBV13 | CASSLGGQGDQPQHF | TGTGCCAGCAGCTTAGGCGGACAGGGCGATCAGCCCCAGCATTTT
TRBJ1-1 | NA | NA | TRBV27 | CASRDSPMNTEAFF | TGTGCCAGCAGGGACAGCCCAATGAACACTGAAGCTTTCTTT
TRBJ2-1 | once | NA | TRBV4-3 | CASSQDRTILRNNEQFF | TGCGCCAGCAGCCAAGACCGGACTATACTCAGGAACAATGAGCAGTTCTTC
TRBJ2-4 | few | NA | TRBV27 | CASSPGSGIKNIQYF | TGTGCCAGCAGTCCCGGTTCGGGGATCAAAAACATTCAGTACTTC
TRBJ1-4 | medium-sized | TRBD1 | TRBV10-3 | CAISPGTGGGEKLFF | TGTGCCATCAGCCCAGGGACAGGGGGAGGTGAAAAACTGTTTTTT
TRBJ2-1 | NA | TRBD2 | TRBV7-2 | CASSSTGTSAYEQFF | TGTGCCAGCAGCTCCACCGGGACTAGCGCGTATGAGCAGTTCTTC